A selection of T cell receptor beta chains follows, all from one sample in a study of molecular identifiers for immune sequencing clone quantification. Each CDR3 protein is one row after TCRdb ran MiXCR on the PCR reads. The sample has some 590,000 distinct CDR3 sequences; roughly 25% are singletons. The sample comprised naive CD8+ T cells from blood, with Jurkat cell RNA spiked in. The receptors derive from a human donor in good health. Some libraries in this study had Jurkat cell RNA spiked in. Each CDR3 is given with its conserved first and last residue. A D gene is named only where the DNA matches it firmly. Only part of the rows carry a size: once, few, many, or a class if the clone is expanded.

TRBD1,many,15,TRBV6-2/TRBV6-3,TRBJ1-1,CASSYGPGRGTEAFF,TGTGCCAGCAGCTACGGACCGGGCAGGGGGACTGAAGCTTTCTTT
-,many,12,TRBV29-1,TRBJ1-2,CSVVRSRDGYTF,TGCAGCGTTGTGCGCAGCAGGGATGGCTACACCTTC
-,many,13,TRBV20-1,TRBJ2-7,CSARTRSSYEQYF,TGCAGTGCTAGGACGAGGAGCTCCTACGAGCAGTACTTC
-,once,16,TRBV30,TRBJ2-7,CAWSVLVTAGSYEQCF,TGTGCCTGGAGTGTACTAGTCACTGCGGGAAGCTACGAGCAGTGCTTC
TRBD1,few,16,TRBV30,TRBJ2-7,CAWSGLETGTFDEQYF,TGTGCCTGGAGCGGGCTAGAGACAGGGACCTTTGACGAGCAGTACTTC
TRBD2,few,18,TRBV4-1,TRBJ2-6,CASSLAGGPSRGANVLTF,TGCGCCAGCAGCCTAGCGGGGGGCCCTTCGAGGGGGGCCAACGTCCTGACTTTC
TRBD1,-,16,TRBV9,TRBJ1-4,CASSAGQESGSEKLFF,TGTGCCAGCAGCGCGGGACAGGAAAGTGGGTCTGAAAAACTGTTTTTT
-,-,15,TRBV4-3,TRBJ2-1,CASSQEAGAYNEQFF,TGCGCCAGCAGCCAAGAGGCAGGGGCCTACAATGAGCAGTTCTTC
-,few,12,TRBV11-2,TRBJ2-5,CASSSAQETQYF,TGTGCCAGCAGCTCCGCTCAAGAGACCCAGTACTTC
-,-,16,TRBV19,TRBJ2-5,CASSILRTTSQETQYF,TGTGCCAGTAGTATTCTGAGGACAACCAGCCAAGAGACCCAGTACTTC
TRBD1,few,16,TRBV4-1,TRBJ1-1,CASNQPGQGIYTEAFF,TGCGCCAGCAACCAACCGGGACAGGGGATATACACTGAAGCTTTCTTT
-,many,15,TRBV7-8,TRBJ2-3,CASSFPGLSTDTQYF,TGTGCCAGCAGCTTTCCGGGACTGAGCACAGATACGCAGTATTTT
TRBD1,many,15,TRBV16,TRBJ1-1,CASSLRNRGLTEAFF,TGTGCCAGCAGCCTACGAAACAGGGGGCTGACTGAAGCTTTCTTT
-,-,18,TRBV6-1,TRBJ2-3,CASSEFSMSQASTDTQYF,TGTGCCAGCAGTGAATTTTCGATGTCACAGGCAAGCACAGATACGCAGTATTTT
-,-,14,TRBV12-3/TRBV12-4,TRBJ1-1,CASRTRGANTEAFF,TGTGCCAGCAGAACCAGGGGCGCGAACACTGAAGCTTTCTTT
-,few,16,TRBV4-2,TRBJ1-2,CASSQDPEDRPYGYTF,TGTGCCAGCAGCCAAGATCCTGAGGACAGACCGTATGGCTACACCTTC
-,many,14,TRBV14,TRBJ1-4,CASSARQESEKLFF,TGTGCCAGCAGCGCTAGACAGGAAAGTGAAAAACTGTTTTTT